These T cell receptor beta chains were read from a single sample in a study of T cells in Graves' hyperthyroidism and ophthalmopathy. TCRdb processed the multiplex PCR reads anew with MiXCR; each CDR3 protein has one entry. The profile shows around 200,000 distinct CDR3 sequences, about 18% of them singletons. Sequencing input: blood. The receptor set was obtained from a middle-aged man with Graves' hyperthyroidism. CDR3s include the opening cysteine and the closing phenylalanine or tryptophan. D genes are given only for firm matches. Only some rows state a clone size, as once, few, many or a class for expanded clones.

NA,14,TRBV7-2,TRBJ2-3,many,CASSLLFATDTQYF,TGTGCCAGCAGCCTCCTTTTCGCCACAGATACGCAGTATTTT
NA,16,TRBV7-2,TRBJ2-2,few,CASSIRQIANTGELFF,TGTGCCAGCAGCATAAGACAGATAGCGAACACCGGGGAGCTGTTTTTT
TRBD1,14,TRBV12-3/TRBV12-4,TRBJ1-5,many,CASSRDRGVQPQHF,TGTGCCAGCAGTCGGGACAGGGGCGTCCAGCCCCAGCATTTT
NA,13,TRBV3-1,TRBJ1-2,many,CASSQGSNYGYTF,TGTGCCAGCAGCCAGGGATCTAACTATGGCTACACCTTC
NA,13,TRBV13,TRBJ2-5,many,CASSFQPKETQYF,TGTGCCAGCAGCTTCCAGCCGAAAGAGACCCAGTACTTC
NA,16,TRBV15,TRBJ2-2,many,CATSRVVGRNTGELFF,TGTGCCACCAGCAGAGTGGTCGGCAGGAACACCGGGGAGCTGTTTTTT
NA,14,TRBV20-1,TRBJ1-2,many,CSARDRGHNYGYTF,TGCAGTGCTAGAGATCGGGGACATAACTATGGCTACACCTTC
TRBD1,14,TRBV6-2/TRBV6-3,TRBJ2-7,NA,CASRQRDRVGEQYF,TGTGCCAGCAGGCAACGGGACAGGGTGGGTGAGCAGTACTTC
NA,14,TRBV28,TRBJ2-1,many,CASRPSGKNNEQFF,TGTGCCAGCAGACCCTCCGGGAAAAACAATGAGCAGTTCTTC
NA,13,TRBV29-1,TRBJ1-4,NA,CSAEDSANEKLFF,TGCAGCGCTGAGGACAGCGCTAATGAAAAACTGTTTTTT
NA,13,TRBV10-3,TRBJ2-7,many,CAIREGVSYEQYF,TGTGCCATCAGGGAGGGGGTCTCCTACGAGCAGTACTTC
NA,15,TRBV20-1,TRBJ1-2,NA,CSARDPEGSVYGYTF,TGCAGTGCTAGAGATCCGGAGGGTTCTGTCTATGGCTACACCTTC
NA,14,TRBV25-1,TRBJ2-7,NA,CASRDRTHAYEQYF,TGTGCCAGCAGGGATAGGACCCATGCCTACGAGCAGTACTTC
NA,14,TRBV27,TRBJ2-5,few,CASSTSLYQETQYF,TGTGCCAGCAGTACCTCGCTGTACCAAGAGACCCAGTACTTC
NA,12,TRBV6-1,TRBJ2-3,few,CASSENPDTQYF,TGTGCCAGCAGTGAAAACCCAGATACGCAGTATTTT